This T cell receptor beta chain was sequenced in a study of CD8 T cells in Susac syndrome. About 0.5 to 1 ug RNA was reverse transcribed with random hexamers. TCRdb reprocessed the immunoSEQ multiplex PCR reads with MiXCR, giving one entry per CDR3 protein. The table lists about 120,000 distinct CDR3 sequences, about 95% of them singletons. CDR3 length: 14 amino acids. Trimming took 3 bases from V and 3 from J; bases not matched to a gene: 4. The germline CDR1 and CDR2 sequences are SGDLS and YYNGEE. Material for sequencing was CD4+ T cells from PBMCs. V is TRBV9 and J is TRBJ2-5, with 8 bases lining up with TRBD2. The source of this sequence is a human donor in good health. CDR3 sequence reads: CASSAQLAEETQYF. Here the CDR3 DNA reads TGTGCCAGCAGCGCCCAACTAGCGGAAGAGACCCAGTACTTC. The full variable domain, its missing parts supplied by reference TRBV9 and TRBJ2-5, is DSGVTQTPKHLITATGQRVTLRCSPRSGDLSVYWYQQSLDQGLQFLIQYYNGEERAKGNILERFSAQQFPDLHSELNLSSLELGDSALYFCASSAQLAEETQYFGPGTRLLVL.